Listed here is a single TCR beta chain. The assay was immunoSEQ multiplex PCR, and TCRdb's table has in-frame clones only and misses some. Among about 380,000 clones, 95% were seen once, and the ten largest hold roughly 0.02%. This sample was included in a study of shared T cell receptors in the human thymus. This CDR3 contains 14 residues. CDR1 and CDR2 (germline): SEHNR, FQNEAQ (reference sequence). V lost 1 base and J 4 bases, leaving 11 bases between the germline ends. The clonotype comes from a human donor. Sequenced input: thymocytes. The V gene is TRBV7-9, the J gene TRBJ2-7; no definite D call. The CDR3 reads CASSLGKNAYEQYF. For the CDR3, the DNA is TGTGCCAGCAGCTTAGGAAAGAATGCGTACGAGCAGTACTTC.